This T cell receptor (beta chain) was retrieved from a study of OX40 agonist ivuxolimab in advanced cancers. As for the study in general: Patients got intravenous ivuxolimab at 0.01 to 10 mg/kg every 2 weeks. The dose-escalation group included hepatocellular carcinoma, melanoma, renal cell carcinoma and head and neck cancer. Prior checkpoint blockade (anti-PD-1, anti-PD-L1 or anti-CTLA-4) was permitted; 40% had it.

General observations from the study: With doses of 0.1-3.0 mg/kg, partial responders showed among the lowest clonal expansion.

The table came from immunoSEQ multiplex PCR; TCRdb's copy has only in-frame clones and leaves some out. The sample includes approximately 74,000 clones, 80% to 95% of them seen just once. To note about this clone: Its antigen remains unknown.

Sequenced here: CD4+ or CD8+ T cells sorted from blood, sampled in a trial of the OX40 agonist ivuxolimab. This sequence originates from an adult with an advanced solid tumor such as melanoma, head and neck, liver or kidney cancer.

The CDR3 region has the DNA TGTGCCAGCAGTTCTTACGGGTTCGAGACCCAGTACTTC. As protein: CASSSYGFETQYF. The chain carries TRBV6-6 and TRBJ2-5; D gene ambiguous. V was shortened by 4 bases and J by 5 bases, with 11 bases between the two germline ends. The CDR3 consists of 13 residues. Germline V lookup: CDR1 MNHNY, CDR2 SVGAGI (reference sequence).